This is a list of T cell receptor beta chains from one sample in a study of tumor and adjacent non-tumor tissue in lung cancer. TCRdb analysed the multiplex PCR reads with MiXCR anew, one entry per CDR3 protein. The sample shows 100,000 to 120,000 distinct CDR3 sequences, over 75% of them seen only once. Material: lung tumor tissue. These receptors all stem from a man aged 65-85 years with non-small cell lung cancer. CDR3s include the opening cysteine and the closing phenylalanine or tryptophan. D genes are given only for firm matches. The size field is filled for only some rows; it gives once, few, many or a size class.

clone size: .
V gene: TRBV10-2
J gene: TRBJ2-6
D gene: .
CDR3 DNA: TGCGCCAGCATCCCTAGCTTGGTGTACTTTGGGGCCAACGTCCTGACTTTC
CDR3 protein: CASIPSLVYFGANVLTF

clone size: .
V gene: TRBV11-2
J gene: TRBJ2-1
D gene: .
CDR3 DNA: TGTGCCAGCAGCTTATACCGGCTAGTTAGTGAGCAGCTCTTC
CDR3 protein: CASSLYRLVSEQLF

clone size: .
V gene: TRBV5-1
J gene: TRBJ1-6
D gene: .
CDR3 DNA: TGCGCCAGCAGCTTGGGGTTTTACGGAAGCGATAATTCACCCCTTTACTTT
CDR3 protein: CASSLGFYGSDNSPLYF

clone size: .
V gene: TRBV6-2/TRBV6-3
J gene: TRBJ2-7
D gene: .
CDR3 DNA: TGTGCCAGCAGTTACATAGGACGGTATCCCTGCGAGCAGTACTTC
CDR3 protein: CASSYIGRYPCEQYF

clone size: .
V gene: TRBV29-1
J gene: TRBJ2-2
D gene: TRBD2
CDR3 DNA: TGCAGCGCTGACACAGCGGGGGACACAGGGGAGCTGTTTTTT
CDR3 protein: CSADTAGDTGELFF

clone size: .
V gene: TRBV10-1
J gene: TRBJ2-3
D gene: .
CDR3 DNA: TGCGCTAGAAGTGAGTCGATACAGGCCGCAGATGCGCAGTATTTT
CDR3 protein: CARSESIQAADAQYF

clone size: .
V gene: TRBV11-2
J gene: TRBJ2-1
D gene: .
CDR3 DNA: TGTGCCAGCAGATTCGGACCGGTGAAGACCTTC
CDR3 protein: CASRFGPVKTF

clone size: .
V gene: TRBV29-1
J gene: TRBJ2-1
D gene: .
CDR3 DNA: TGCAGCGTTGAGGATTTTGGGGTGTACGATGAGCAGATCTTC
CDR3 protein: CSVEDFGVYDEQIF

clone size: .
V gene: TRBV14
J gene: TRBJ2-3
D gene: .
CDR3 DNA: TGTGCCATCAGCCAGGTTCGATATGGAGTTGGGACAGATACGCAGTATTTT
CDR3 protein: CAISQVRYGVGTDTQYF

clone size: few
V gene: TRBV6-1
J gene: TRBJ2-3
D gene: .
CDR3 DNA: TGTGCCAGCAGTGAAGATGACACCGGAGGAGTAGATACGCAGTATTTT
CDR3 protein: CASSEDDTGGVDTQYF

clone size: once
V gene: TRBV6-1
J gene: TRBJ2-7
D gene: TRBD1
CDR3 DNA: TGTGCCAACAGTGATTACTCAACGGACAGGGGGCAATACTTC
CDR3 protein: CANSDYSTDRGQYF

clone size: .
V gene: TRBV6-5
J gene: TRBJ2-7
D gene: TRBD2
CDR3 DNA: TGTGCCAACAGTTACTCTAGGCTAGCGGGACCCCTAGGGTCCGAGCAGTACTTC
CDR3 protein: CANSYSRLAGPLGSEQYF

clone size: .
V gene: TRBV5-4
J gene: TRBJ1-3
D gene: .
CDR3 DNA: TGTGCCAGCAACTTCGGAGGAAACACCATATATTTT
CDR3 protein: CASNFGGNTIYF

clone size: .
V gene: TRBV12-3/TRBV12-4
J gene: TRBJ2-5
D gene: .
CDR3 DNA: TGTGCCAGCAGTTTTTCTGGGGGTCAGACCCAGTACTTC
CDR3 protein: CASSFSGGQTQYF

clone size: .
V gene: TRBV6-6
J gene: TRBJ2-7
D gene: TRBD2
CDR3 DNA: TGTGCCAGCTCTACCCCTAGCGGGAGTTTTGACGAGCAGTTTTTC
CDR3 protein: CASSTPSGSFDEQFF

clone size: once
V gene: TRBV7-9
J gene: TRBJ1-6
D gene: .
CDR3 DNA: TGTGCCAGCAGCCGACTCCGGGCTGTTAATTCACCCCTCCACTTT
CDR3 protein: CASSRLRAVNSPLHF

clone size: .
V gene: TRBV6-2/TRBV6-3
J gene: TRBJ2-7
D gene: .
CDR3 DNA: TGTGCCGGCAGTTCCAGACAGGCCGACTTCTACGAGCAGTACTTC
CDR3 protein: CAGSSRQADFYEQYF